Included here is one T cell receptor (beta chain) sequence, with context. Its antigen is not identified. The data were taken from a study of T-cell reconstitution after alpha-beta-depleted transplantation in children. Preparation of the TCRbeta library was carried out with unique molecular identifiers. TCRdb re-analysed the PCR reads in MiXCR, keeping a single row per CDR3 protein. The repertoire holds 200,000 to 250,000 distinct CDR3 sequences, with 20% to 30% as singletons. Study-wide points: T cells produced anew were the main source of T-cell counts and diversity one year after transplant. From surviving recipient T cells and thymic progenitors came the high day-60 TCRbeta diversity observed in some patients. After transplant, at about two months, alpha-beta T cells were reportedly derived from several hundred expanded graft clones.

The CDR3 is 13 residues long. Germline CDR1 LGHDT, CDR2 YNNKEL (reference sequence). V lost 4 bases and J 2 bases, leaving 7 bases between the germline ends. The source was PBMCs, mostly from graft donor cells, collected 360 days after TCRalphabeta/CD19-depleted stem cell transplant. The sequence was obtained from a female patient aged 2 to 10 who had a stem cell transplant for congenital amegakaryocytic thrombocytopenia, so the T cells may come from the graft donor. The chain has TRBV3-1 and TRBJ2-3; unclear D gene. The CDR3 protein is CASSRAHTDTQYF. The CDR3 DNA is TGTGCCAGCAGCCGGGCTCACACAGATACGCAGTATTTT.